What follows describes a single T cell receptor (beta chain). This sample was included in a study of technical replicates of blood from a few donors. Trimming at V came to 1 base and at J to 4 bases, leaving 18 bases not matched to a gene. This CDR3 region has 19 residues. Germline V lookup: CDR1 GTSNPN, CDR2 SVGIG (reference sequence). Produced via immunoSEQ multiplex PCR; TCRdb's table is partial and in-frame only. Among tens of thousands of clones listed, roughly 90% were seen once. V gene TRBV30 combines with J gene TRBJ2-3, with 9 bases matching TRBD2. The sequenced sample consisted of PBMCs. This receptor was taken from a human donor in good health. Some clones in this sample may be carry-over from other donors' samples. CDR3 nucleotide sequence: TGTGCCTGGAGTGGAGCCCCCTTCGTTTTAGCGGGAGTAGCAGATACGCAGTATTTT. Protein: CAWSGAPFVLAGVADTQYF.